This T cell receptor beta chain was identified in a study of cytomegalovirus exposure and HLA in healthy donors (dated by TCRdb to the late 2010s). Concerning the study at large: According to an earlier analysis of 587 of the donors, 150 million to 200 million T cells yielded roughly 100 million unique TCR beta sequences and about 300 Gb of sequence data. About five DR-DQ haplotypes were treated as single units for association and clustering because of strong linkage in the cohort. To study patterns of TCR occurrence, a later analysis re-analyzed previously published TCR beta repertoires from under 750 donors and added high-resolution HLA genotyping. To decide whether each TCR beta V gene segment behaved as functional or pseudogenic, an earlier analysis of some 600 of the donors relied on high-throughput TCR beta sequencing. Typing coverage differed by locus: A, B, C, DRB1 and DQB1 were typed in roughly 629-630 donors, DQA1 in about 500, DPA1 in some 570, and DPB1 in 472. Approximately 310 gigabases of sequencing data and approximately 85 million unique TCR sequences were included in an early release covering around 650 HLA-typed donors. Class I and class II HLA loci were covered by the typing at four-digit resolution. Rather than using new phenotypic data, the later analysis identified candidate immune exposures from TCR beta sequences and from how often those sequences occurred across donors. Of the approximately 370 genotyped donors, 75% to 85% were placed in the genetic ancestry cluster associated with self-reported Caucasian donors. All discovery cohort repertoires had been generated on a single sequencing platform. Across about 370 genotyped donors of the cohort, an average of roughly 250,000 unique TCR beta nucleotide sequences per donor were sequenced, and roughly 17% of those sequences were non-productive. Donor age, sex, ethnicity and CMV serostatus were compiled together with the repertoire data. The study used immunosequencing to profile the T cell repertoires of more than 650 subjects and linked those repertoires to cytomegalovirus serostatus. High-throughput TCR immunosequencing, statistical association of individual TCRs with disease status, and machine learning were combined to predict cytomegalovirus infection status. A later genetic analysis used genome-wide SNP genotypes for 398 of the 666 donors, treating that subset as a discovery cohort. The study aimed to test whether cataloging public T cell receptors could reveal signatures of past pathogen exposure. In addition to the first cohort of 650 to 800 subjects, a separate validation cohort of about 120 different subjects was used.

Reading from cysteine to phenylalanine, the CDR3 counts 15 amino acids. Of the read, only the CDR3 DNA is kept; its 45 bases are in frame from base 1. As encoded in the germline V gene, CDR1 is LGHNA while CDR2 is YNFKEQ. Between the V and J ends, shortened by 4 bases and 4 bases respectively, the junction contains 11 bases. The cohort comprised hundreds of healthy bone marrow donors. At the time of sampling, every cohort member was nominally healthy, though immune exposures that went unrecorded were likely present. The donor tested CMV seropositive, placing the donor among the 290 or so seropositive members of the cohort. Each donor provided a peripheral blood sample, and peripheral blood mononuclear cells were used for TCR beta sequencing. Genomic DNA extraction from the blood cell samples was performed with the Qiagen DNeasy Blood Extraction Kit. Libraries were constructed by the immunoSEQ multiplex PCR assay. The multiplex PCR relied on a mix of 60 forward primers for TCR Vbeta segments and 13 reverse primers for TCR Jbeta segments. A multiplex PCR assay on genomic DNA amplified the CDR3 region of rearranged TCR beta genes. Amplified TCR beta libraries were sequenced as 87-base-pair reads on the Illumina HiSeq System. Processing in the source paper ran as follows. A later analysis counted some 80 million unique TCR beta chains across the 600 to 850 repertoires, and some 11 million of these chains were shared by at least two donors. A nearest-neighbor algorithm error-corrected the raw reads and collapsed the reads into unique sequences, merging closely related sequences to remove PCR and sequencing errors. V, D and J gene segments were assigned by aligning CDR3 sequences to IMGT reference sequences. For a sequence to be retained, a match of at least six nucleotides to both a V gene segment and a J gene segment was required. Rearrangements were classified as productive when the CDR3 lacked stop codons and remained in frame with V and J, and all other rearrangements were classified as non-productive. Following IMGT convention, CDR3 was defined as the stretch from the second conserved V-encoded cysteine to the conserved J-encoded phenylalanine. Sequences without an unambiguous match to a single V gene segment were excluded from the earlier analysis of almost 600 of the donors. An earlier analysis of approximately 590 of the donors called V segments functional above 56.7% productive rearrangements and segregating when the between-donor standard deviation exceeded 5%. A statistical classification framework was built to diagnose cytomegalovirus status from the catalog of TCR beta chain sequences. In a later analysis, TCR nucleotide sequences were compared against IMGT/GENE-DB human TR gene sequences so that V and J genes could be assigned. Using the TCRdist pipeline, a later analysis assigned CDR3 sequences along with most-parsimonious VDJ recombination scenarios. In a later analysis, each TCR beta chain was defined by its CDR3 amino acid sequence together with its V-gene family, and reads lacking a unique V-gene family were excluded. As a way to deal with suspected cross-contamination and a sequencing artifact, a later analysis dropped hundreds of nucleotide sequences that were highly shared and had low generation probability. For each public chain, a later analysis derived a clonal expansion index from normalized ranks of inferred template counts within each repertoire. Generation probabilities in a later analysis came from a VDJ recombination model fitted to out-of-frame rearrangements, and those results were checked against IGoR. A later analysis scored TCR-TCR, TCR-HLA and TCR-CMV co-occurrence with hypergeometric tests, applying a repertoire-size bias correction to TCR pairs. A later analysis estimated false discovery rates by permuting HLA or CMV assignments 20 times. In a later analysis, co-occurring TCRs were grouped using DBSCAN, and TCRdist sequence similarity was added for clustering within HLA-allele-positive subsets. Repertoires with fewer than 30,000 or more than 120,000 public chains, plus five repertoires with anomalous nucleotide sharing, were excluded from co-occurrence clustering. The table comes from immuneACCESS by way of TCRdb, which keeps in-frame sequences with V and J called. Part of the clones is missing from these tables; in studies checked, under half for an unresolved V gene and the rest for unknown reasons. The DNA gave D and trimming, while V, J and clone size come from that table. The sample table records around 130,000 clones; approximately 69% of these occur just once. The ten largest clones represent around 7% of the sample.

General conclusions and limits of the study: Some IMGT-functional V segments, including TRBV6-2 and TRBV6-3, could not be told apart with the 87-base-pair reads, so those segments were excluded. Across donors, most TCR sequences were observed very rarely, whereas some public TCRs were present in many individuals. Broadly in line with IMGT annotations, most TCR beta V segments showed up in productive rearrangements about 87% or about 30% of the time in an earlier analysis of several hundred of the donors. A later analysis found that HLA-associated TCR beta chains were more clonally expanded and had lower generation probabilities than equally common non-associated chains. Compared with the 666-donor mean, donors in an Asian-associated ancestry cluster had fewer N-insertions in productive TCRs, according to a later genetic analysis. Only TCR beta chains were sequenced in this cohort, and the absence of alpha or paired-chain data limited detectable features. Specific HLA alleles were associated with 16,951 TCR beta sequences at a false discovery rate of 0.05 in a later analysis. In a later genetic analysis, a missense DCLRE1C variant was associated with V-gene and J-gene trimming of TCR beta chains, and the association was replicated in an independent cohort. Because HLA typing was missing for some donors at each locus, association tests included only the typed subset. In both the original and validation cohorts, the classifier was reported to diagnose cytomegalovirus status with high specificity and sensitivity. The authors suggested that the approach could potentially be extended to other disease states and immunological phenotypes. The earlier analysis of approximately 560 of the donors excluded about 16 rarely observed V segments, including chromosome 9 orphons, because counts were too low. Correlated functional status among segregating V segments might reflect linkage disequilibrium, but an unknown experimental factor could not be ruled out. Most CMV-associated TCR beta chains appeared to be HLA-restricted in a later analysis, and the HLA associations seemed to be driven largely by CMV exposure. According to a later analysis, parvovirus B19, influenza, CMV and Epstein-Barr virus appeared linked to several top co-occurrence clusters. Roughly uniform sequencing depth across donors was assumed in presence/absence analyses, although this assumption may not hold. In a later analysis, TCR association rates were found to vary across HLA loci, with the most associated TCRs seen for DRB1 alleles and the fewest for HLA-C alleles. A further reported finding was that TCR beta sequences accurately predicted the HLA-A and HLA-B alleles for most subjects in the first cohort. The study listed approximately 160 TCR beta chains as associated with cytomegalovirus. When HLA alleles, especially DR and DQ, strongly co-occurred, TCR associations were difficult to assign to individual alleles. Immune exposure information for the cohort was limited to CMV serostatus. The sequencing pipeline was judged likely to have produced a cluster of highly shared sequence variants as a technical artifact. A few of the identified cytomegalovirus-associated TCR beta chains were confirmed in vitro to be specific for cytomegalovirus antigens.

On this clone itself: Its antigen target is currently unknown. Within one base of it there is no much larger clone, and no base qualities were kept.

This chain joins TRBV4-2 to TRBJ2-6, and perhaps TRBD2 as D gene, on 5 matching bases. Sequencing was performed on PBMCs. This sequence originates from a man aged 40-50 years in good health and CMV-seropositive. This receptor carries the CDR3 CASSPLARGANVLTF. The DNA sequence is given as TGTGCCAGCAGCCCCCTAGCTAGGGGGGCCAACGTCCTGACTTTC.